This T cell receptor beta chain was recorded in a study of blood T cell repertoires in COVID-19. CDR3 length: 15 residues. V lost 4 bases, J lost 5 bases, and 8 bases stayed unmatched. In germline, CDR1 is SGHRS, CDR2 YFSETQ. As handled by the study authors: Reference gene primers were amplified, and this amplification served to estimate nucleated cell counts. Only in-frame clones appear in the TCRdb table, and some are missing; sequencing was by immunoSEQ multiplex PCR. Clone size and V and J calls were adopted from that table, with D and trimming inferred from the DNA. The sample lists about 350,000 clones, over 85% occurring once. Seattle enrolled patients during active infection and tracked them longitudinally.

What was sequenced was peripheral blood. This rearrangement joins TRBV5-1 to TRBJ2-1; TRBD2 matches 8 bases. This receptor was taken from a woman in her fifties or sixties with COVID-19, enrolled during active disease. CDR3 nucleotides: TGCGCCAGCAGCAGGGGTGGTAGCGGGGACAATGAGCAGTTCTTC. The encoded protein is CASSRGGSGDNEQFF.